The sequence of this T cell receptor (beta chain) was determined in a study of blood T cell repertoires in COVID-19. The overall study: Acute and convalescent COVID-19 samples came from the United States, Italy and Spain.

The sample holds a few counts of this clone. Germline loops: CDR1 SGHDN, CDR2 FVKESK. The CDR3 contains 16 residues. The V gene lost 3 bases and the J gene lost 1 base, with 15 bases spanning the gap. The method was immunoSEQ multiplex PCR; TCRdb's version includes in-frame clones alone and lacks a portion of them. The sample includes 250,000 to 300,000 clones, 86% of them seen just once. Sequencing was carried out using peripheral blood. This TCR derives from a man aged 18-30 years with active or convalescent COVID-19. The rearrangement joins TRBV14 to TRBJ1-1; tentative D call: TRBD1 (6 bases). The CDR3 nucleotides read TGTGCCAGCAGCCAGCCCCCGGGACAAGAGAACACTGAAGCTTTCTTT. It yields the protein CASSQPPGQENTEAFF.